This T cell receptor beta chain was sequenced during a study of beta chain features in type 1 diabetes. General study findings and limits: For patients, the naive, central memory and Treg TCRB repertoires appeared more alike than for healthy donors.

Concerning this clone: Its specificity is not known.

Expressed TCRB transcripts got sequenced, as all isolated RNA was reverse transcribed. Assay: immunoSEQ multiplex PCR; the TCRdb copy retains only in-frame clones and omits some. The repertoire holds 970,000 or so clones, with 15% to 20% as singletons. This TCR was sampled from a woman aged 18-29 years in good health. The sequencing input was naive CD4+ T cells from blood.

CDR3: CASSSARSQPQHF. CDR3 nucleotide sequence: TGTGCCAGCAGCTCAGCTCGGAGTCAGCCCCAGCATTTT. V gene TRBV13 combines with J gene TRBJ1-5; no clear D. Germline CDR1 reads PRHDT; CDR2 reads FYEKMQ (reference sequence). The CDR3 contains 13 residues. The V end was cut by 4 bases, the J end by 6 bases, with 10 bases between.